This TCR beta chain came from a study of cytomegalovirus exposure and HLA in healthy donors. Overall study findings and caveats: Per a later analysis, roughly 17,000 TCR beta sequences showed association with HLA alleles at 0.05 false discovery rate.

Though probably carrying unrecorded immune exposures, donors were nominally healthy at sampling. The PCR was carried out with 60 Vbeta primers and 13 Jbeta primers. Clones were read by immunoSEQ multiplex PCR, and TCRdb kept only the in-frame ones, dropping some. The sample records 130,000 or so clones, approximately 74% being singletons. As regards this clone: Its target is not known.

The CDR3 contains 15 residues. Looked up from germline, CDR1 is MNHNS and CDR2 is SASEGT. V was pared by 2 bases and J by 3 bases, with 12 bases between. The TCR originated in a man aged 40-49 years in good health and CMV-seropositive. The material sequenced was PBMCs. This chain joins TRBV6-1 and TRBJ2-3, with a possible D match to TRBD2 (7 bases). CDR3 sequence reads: CASSEMRGGTDTQYF. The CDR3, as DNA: TGTGCCAGCAGTGAAATGAGGGGGGGGACAGATACGCAGTATTTT.